The T cell receptor (beta chain) under discussion was sequenced for a study of blood T cell repertoires in COVID-19. At the level of the study: Both acute and convalescent COVID-19 samples were obtained from the United States, Italy and Spain. T cells, B-cell-depleted T cells, or PBMCs supplied cDNA or gDNA.

Original data processing: Using reference gene primer amplification, nucleated cell counts were estimated. Produced via immunoSEQ multiplex PCR; TCRdb's table is partial and in-frame only. That table furnishes V, J and clone size, whereas the DNA furnished D and trimming. Among some 46,000 clones, roughly 80% were seen once, and the ten largest hold approximately 7.4%. V was clipped by 6 bases and J by 4 bases; unmatched bases: 9. Germline V gene lookup returns CDR1 MDHEN and CDR2 SYDVKM. The CDR3 sequence is 15 residues long. The source of this sequence is a man in his 60s with active COVID-19. What was sequenced was peripheral blood. The gene calls are TRBV28 and TRBJ1-5; 7 positions match TRBD1. CDR3 DNA sequence: TGTGCCAGCAGCCCTCCGACAGGGCTTAATCAGCCCCAGCATTTT. Its protein product is CASSPPTGLNQPQHF.